Here is one T cell receptor (beta chain) with its context. What it recognizes is unknown. The sample comes from a study of somatic mutations in cytotoxic T cells in rheumatoid arthritis. Findings and limits, study-wide: Compared with age-matched healthy controls, rheumatoid arthritis patients did not differ significantly in CD8+ T-cell clonality. A single CD8+ clone exceeded 20% of CD8+ cells in about an eighth of the roughly 60 patients.

The CDR3 has 12 residues. Trimming took 0 bases from V and 4 from J, leaving 4 bases between them. Germline values: CDR1 SGHKS, CDR2 YYEKEE (reference sequence). Measured with immunoSEQ multiplex PCR; TCRdb has only the in-frame clones, and not every one. The sample consists of 20,000 to 25,000 clones, approximately 86% of them appearing once. The chain uses TRBV5-5 and TRBJ1-1; no definite D call. The source is a woman between 45 and 65 years old in good health. The sample comprised CD8+ T cells sorted from blood. The CDR3 bases are TGTGCCAGCAGCTTGGGGATCACTGAAGCTTTCTTT. Its translation: CASSLGITEAFF.